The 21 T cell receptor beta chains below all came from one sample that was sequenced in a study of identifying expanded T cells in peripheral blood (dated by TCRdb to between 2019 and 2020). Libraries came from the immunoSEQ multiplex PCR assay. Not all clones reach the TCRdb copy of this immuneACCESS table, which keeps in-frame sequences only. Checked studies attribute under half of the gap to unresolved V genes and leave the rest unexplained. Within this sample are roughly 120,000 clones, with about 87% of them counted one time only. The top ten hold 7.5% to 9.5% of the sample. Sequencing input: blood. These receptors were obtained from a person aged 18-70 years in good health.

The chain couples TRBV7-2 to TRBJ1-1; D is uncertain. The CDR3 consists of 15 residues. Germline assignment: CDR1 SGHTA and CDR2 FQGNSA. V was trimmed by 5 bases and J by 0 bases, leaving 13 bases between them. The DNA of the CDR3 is TGTGCCAGCAGCGCTCGCTTCTACATGAACACTGAAGCTTTCTTT. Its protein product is CASSARFYMNTEAFF. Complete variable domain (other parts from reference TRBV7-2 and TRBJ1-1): GAGVSQSPSNKVTEKGKDVELRCDPISGHTALYWYRQSLGQGLEFLIYFQGNSAPDKSGLPSDRFSAERTGGSVSTLTIQRTQQEDSAVYLCASSARFYMNTEAFFGQGTRLTVV.

The CDR3 nucleotides are TGTGCCAGCAGTTACTTTGACGCAAATGAGCAGTTCTTC. Protein product: CASSYFDANEQFF. The chain is built from TRBV6-5 and TRBJ2-1; D ambiguous. Germline V gene sequence: CDR1 MNHEY, CDR2 SVGAGI. This CDR3 region has 13 residues. The V gene lost 1 base and the J gene lost 7 bases, with 8 bases spanning the gap.

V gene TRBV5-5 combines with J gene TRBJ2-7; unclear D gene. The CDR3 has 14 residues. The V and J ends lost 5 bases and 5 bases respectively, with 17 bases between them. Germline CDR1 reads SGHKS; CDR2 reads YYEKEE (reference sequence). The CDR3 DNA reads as TGTGCCAGCAGTTGGGCCGGGCCCCGAGACGAGCAGTACTTC. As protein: CASSWAGPRDEQYF.

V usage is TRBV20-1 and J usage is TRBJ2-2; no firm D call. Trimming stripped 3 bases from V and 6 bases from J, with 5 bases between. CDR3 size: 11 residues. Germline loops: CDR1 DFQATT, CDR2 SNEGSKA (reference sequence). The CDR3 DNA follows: TGCAGTGCTAGTGTACCCGGGGAGCTGTTTTTT. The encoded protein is CSASVPGELFF.

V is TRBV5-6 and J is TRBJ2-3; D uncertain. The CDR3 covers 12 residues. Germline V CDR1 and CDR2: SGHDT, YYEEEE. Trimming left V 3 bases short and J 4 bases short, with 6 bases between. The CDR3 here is CASSYPADTQYF. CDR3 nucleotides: TGTGCCAGCAGCTATCCAGCAGATACGCAGTATTTT. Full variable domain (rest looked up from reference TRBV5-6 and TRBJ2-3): DAGVTQSPTHLIKTRGQQVTLRCSPKSGHDTVSWYQQALGQGPQFIFQYYEEEERQRGNFPDRFSGHQFPNYSSELNVNALLLGDSALYLCASSYPADTQYFGPGTRLTVL.

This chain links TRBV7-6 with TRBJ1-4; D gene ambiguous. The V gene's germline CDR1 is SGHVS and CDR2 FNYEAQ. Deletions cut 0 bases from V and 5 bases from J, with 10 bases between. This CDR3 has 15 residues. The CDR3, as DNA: TGTGCCAGCAGCTTAGCGGAGACCGGGAATGAAAAACTGTTTTTT. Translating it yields CASSLAETGNEKLFF.

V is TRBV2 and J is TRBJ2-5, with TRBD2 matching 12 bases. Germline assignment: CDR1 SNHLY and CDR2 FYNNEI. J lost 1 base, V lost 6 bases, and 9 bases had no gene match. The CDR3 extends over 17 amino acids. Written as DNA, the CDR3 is TGTGCCAGCAGCTCGACTAGCGGGAGATGGATCCAAGAGACCCAGTACTTC. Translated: CASSSTSGRWIQETQYF. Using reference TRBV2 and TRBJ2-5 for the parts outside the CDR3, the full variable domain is EPEVTQTPSHQVTQMGQEVILRCVPISNHLYFYWYRQILGQKVEFLVSFYNNEISEKSEIFDDQFSVERPDGSNFTLKIRSTKLEDSAMYFCASSSTSGRWIQETQYFGPGTRLLVL.

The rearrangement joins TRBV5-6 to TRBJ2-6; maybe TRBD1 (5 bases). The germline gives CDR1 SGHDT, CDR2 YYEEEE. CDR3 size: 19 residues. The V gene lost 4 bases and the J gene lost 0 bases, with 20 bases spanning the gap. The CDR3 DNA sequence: TGTGCCAGCAGCCCCAGGGAAACCTTCCCCCACTCTGGGGCCAACGTCCTGACTTTC. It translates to CASSPRETFPHSGANVLTF.

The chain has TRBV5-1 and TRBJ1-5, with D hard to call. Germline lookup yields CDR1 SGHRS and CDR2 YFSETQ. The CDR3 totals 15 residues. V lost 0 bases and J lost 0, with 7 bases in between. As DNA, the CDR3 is TGCGCCAGCAGCTTGGGACTCCTTAGCAATCAGCCCCAGCATTTT. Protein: CASSLGLLSNQPQHF.

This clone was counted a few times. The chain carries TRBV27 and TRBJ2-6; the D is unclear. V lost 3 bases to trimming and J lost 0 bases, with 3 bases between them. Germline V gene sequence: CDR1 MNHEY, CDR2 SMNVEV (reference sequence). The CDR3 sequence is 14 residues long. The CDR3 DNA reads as TGTGCCAGCAGTTTCCTCTCTGGGGCCAACGTCCTGACTTTC. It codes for CASSFLSGANVLTF.

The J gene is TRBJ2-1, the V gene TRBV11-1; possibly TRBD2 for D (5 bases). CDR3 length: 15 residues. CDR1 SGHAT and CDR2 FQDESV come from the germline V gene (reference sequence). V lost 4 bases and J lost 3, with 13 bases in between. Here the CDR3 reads CASSSGRKGYNEQFF. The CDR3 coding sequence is TGTGCCAGCAGCTCGGGGAGAAAGGGCTACAATGAGCAGTTCTTC. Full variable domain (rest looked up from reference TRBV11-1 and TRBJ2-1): EAEVAQSPRYKITEKSQAVAFWCDPISGHATLYWYRQILGQGPELLVQFQDESVVDDSQLPKDRFSAERLKGVDSTLKIQPAELGDSAMYLCASSSGRKGYNEQFFGPGTRLTVL.

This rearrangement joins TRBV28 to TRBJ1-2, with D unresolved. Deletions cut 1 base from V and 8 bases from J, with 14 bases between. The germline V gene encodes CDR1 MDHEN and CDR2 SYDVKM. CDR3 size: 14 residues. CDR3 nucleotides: TGTGCCAGCAGTTTATCTTCCGTGTCGAGGGGCTACACCTTC. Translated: CASSLSSVSRGYTF.

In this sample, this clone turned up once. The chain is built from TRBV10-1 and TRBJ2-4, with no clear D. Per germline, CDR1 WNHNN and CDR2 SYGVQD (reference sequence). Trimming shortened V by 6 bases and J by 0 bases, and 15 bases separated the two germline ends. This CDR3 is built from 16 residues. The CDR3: CASRVEARLAKNIQYF. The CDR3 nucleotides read TGCGCCAGCAGAGTCGAGGCGCGTCTAGCCAAAAACATTCAGTACTTC.

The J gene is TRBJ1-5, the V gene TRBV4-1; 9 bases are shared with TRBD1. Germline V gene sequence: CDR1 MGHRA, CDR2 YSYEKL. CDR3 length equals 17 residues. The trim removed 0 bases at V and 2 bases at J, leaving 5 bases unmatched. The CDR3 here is CASSQDVGTGRNQPQHF. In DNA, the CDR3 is TGCGCCAGCAGCCAAGATGTGGGGACAGGGCGCAATCAGCCCCAGCATTTT.

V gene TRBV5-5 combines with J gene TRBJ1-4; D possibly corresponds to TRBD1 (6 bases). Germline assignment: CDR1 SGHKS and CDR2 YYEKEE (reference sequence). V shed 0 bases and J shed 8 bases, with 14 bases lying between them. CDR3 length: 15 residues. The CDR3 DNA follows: TGTGCCAGCAGCTTGGAGGTGGGACAAGGCGAAAAACTGTTTTTT. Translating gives CASSLEVGQGEKLFF. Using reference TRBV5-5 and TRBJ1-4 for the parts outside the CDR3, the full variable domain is DAGVTQSPTHLIKTRGQQVTLRCSPISGHKSVSWYQQVLGQGPQFIFQYYEKEERGRGNFPDRFSARQFPNYSSELNVNALLLGDSALYLCASSLEVGQGEKLFFGSGTQLSVL.

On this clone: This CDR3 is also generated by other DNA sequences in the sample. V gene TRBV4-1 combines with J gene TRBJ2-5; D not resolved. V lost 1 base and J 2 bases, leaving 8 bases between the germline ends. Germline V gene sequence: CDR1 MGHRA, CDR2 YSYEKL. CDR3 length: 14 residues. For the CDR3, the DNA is TGCGCCAGCAGCCAAGTCCCAGGACAAGAGACCCAGTACTTC. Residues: CASSQVPGQETQYF.

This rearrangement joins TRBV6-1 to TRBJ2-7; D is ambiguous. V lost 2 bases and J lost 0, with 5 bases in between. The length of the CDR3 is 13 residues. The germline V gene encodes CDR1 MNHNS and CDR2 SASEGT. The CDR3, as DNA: TGTGCCAGCAGTGAAACTGCCTCCTACGAGCAGTACTTC. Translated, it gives CASSETASYEQYF.

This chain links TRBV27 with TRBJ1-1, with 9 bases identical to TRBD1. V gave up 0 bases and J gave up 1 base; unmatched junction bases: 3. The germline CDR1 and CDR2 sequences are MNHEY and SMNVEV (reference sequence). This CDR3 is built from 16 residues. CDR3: CASSLSADRGNTEAFF. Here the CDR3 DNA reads TGTGCCAGCAGTTTATCAGCGGACAGGGGGAACACTGAAGCTTTCTTT.

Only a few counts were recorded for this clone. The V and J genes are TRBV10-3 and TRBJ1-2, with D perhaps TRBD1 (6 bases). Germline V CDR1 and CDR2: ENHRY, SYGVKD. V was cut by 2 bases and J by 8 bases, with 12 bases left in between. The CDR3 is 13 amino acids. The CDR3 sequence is CAISEPGAKGYTF. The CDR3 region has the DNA TGTGCCATCAGTGAGCCGGGGGCGAAGGGCTACACCTTC.

CDR3 in DNA: TGCGCCAGCAGCTTGGAAGGACGGATTTATGGCTACACCTTC. Translating it yields CASSLEGRIYGYTF. This chain uses TRBV5-1 with TRBJ1-2; no clear D. In germline, CDR1 is SGHRS, CDR2 YFSETQ. V was shortened by 0 bases and J by 5 bases, with 11 bases between the two germline ends. CDR3 length equals 14 residues.

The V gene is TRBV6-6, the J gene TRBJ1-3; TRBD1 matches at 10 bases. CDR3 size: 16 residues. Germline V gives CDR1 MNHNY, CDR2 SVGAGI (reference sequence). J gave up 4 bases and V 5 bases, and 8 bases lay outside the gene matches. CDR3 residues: CASSPPGQGNGNTIYF. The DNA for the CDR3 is TGTGCCAGCAGTCCACCGGGACAGGGGAACGGAAACACCATATATTTT.